This entry lists 5 T cell receptor beta chains sequenced from one sample in a study of cytomegalovirus exposure and HLA in healthy donors. Primers for the PCR totalled 60 Vbeta and 13 Jbeta. Method: immunoSEQ multiplex PCR; TCRdb's copy keeps in-frame clones and lacks some. Of 120,000 or so clones listed, around 79% were seen once; the top ten hold around 5.8%. Sequenced: PBMCs. Every receptor here comes from a woman aged 40 to 50 in good health and CMV-seronegative.

J is TRBJ2-7 and V is TRBV7-9; tentatively, D is TRBD1 (6 bases). The CDR3 sequence is 13 residues long. The germline gives CDR1 SEHNR, CDR2 FQNEAQ (reference sequence). V lost 4 bases and J 3 bases, leaving 10 bases between the germline ends. The CDR3 region has the DNA TGTGCCAGCAGCTCGACAGGAAACTACGAGCAGTACTTC. This translates into CASSSTGNYEQYF.

The chain links TRBV19 to TRBJ1-2; 8 bases line up with TRBD1. Germline V lookup: CDR1 LNHDA, CDR2 SQIVND (reference sequence). This CDR3 has 13 residues. Trimming removed 4 bases from V and 5 bases from J; junction bases left unmatched: 3. The CDR3 region has the DNA TGTGCCAGTAGTAGGACAGGGCCGTATGGCTACACCTTC. This codes for CASSRTGPYGYTF.

V gene TRBV27 combines with J gene TRBJ1-1; D perhaps matches TRBD1 (5 bases). The CDR3 covers 14 residues. V gave up 2 bases and J gave up 5 bases, with 12 bases separating them. Per the germline V gene, CDR1 is MNHEY and CDR2 is SMNVEV (reference sequence). Here the CDR3 reads CASSLNGGRTEAFF. The DNA for the CDR3 is TGTGCCAGCAGTTTAAACGGGGGGAGGACTGAAGCTTTCTTT.

The V call is TRBV10-3, the J call TRBJ2-7; tentative D call: TRBD2 (5 bases). V was clipped by 4 bases and J by 4 bases, with 14 bases between them. The CDR3 extends over 14 amino acids. Germline CDR1 and CDR2: ENHRY and SYGVKD. DNA for the CDR3: TGTGCCATCAGTGGACGGGGTCTCGGGTACGAGCAGTACTTC. Protein: CAISGRGLGYEQYF.

Worth noting for this clone: This sample includes further DNA sequences coding for the same CDR3. This chain links TRBV7-2 with TRBJ2-7; 10 bases agree with TRBD2. With 1 base clipped from V and 3 bases from J, the junction kept 3 bases outside the gene matches. CDR1 SGHTA and CDR2 FQGNSA come from the germline V gene. CDR3 length: 15 amino acids. CDR3 nucleotide sequence: TGTGCCAGCAGCTTAGTGGCTAGCGGGGGCTACGAGCAGTACTTC. Translated, it gives CASSLVASGGYEQYF. Together with reference TRBV7-2 and TRBJ2-7, the CDR3 gives the full variable domain: GAGVSQSPSNKVTEKGKDVELRCDPISGHTALYWYRQSLGQGLEFLIYFQGNSAPDKSGLPSDRFSAERTGGSVSTLTIQRTQQEDSAVYLCASSLVASGGYEQYFGPGTRLTVT.